This T cell receptor (beta chain) is drawn from a study of cytomegalovirus exposure and HLA in healthy donors. The study's findings and limits: A later analysis showed that HLA-associated TCR beta chains had undergone more clonal expansion than equally common others.

Of note for this clone: Antigen specificity is unknown.

CDR1 and CDR2 from the germline V gene are GTSNPN and SVGIG (reference sequence). After removal of 0 bases from V and 3 bases from J, the junction contained 13 bases not matched to a gene. The CDR3 extends over 19 amino acids. Amplification used 60 Vbeta primers and 13 Jbeta primers. Using immunoSEQ multiplex PCR, the repertoire was profiled, and TCRdb retains in-frame clones only, with some absent. This table has around 180,000 clones, about four fifths appearing once. This sequence joins TRBV30 and TRBJ2-1, with TRBD1 identical over 11 bases. The sample consisted of PBMCs. The sequence was collected from a man aged 18 to 35 in good health and CMV-seronegative. This CDR3 reads CAWSVSRQDRGRSYNEQFF. The CDR3 DNA reads TGTGCCTGGAGTGTAAGCAGGCAGGACAGGGGGCGAAGCTACAATGAGCAGTTCTTC.